This TCR beta chain was observed in a study of cytomegalovirus exposure and HLA in healthy donors. Notes on the study in general: Data from an earlier analysis indicated that most TCR beta V segments were productive either about 87% or about 30% of the time. The authors judged a highly shared variant cluster likely a sequencing artifact. Accurate predictions that matched the HLA-A and HLA-B alleles of most subjects were reportedly made from TCR beta sequences.

13 Jbeta primers and 60 Vbeta primers were used for the PCR. TCRdb keeps only in-frame clones here, not all; method: immunoSEQ multiplex PCR. The profile covers fewer than 200,000 clones, with 82% appearing a single time and 1.7% taken by the ten largest. This clone was seen a few times. Its antigen is currently unknown. The source of this sequence is a woman younger than 30 in good health and CMV-seronegative. The sample comprised PBMCs.

The CDR3 loop is CASSLDPNADTQYF. Written as DNA, the CDR3 is TGTGCCAGCAGCTTAGACCCTAATGCGGATACGCAGTATTTT. The rearrangement uses TRBV7-6 and TRBJ2-3; D remains unclear. Germline V gives CDR1 SGHVS, CDR2 FNYEAQ. The CDR3 is 14 residues long. Trimming took off 1 base at V and 6 bases at J, with 11 bases between the two ends.